The clone carrying this T cell receptor beta chain was found a few times. The antigen is unknown. V was pared by 0 bases and J by 16 bases, with 13 bases between. This CDR3 has 12 amino acids. CDR1 and CDR2 from the germline V gene are GTSNPN and SVGIG (reference sequence). The data belong to a study of early T cells in non-severe SARS-CoV-2 infection. Broader study findings: Comparison of clonotypes with VDJdb favored anti-spike CD8 responses while missing private and CD4 specificities.

Individually, cDNA molecules had unique molecular identifiers attached to them. TCRdb independently ran MiXCR on the 5' RACE reads; one entry per CDR3 protein. Here the sample spans tens of thousands of distinct CDR3 sequences, roughly 9% being singletons. This receptor was obtained from an adult who was a healthcare worker with PCR-confirmed SARS-CoV-2 infection or an uninfected control (not recorded which). Sequencing was carried out using whole blood. The gene calls are TRBV30 and TRBJ1-6; D possibly corresponds to TRBD1 (5 bases). DNA of the CDR3: TGTGCCTGGAGTGTAAGTCGACAGATGCTCCACTTT. Encoded protein: CAWSVSRQMLHF.